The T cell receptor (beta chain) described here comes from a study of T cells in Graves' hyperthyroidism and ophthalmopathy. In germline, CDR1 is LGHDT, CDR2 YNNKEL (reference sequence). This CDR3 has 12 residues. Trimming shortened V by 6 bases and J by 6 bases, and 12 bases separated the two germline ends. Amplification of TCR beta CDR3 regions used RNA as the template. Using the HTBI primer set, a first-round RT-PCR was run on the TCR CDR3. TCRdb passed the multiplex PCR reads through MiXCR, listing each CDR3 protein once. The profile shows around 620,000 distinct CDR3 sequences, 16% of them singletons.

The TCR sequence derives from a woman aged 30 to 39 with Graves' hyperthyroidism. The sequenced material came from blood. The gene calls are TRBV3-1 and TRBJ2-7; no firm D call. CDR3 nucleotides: TGTGCCAGCAGGGATCAGCATAGCGAGCAGTACTTC. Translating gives CASRDQHSEQYF.